This TCR beta chain was recorded in a study of persistence of HIV-infected CD4 T cells. Study-wide background: Two participants gave one leukapheresis sample; others gave up to roughly 200 mL blood repeatedly. Study-level points and caveats: Antigen-responding cells were enriched for degenerate expanded CDR3beta sequences.

Regarding this clone: Its specificity is unknown.

The stimulus was an HIV-1 Gag 15-mer peptide pool, 0.85 to 1 ug/peptide/mL. Memory cells lacking CD40L and CD69 with high CD45RO were sorted. Donors had undetectable plasma HIV-1 RNA, under 50 copies/mL, for 4+ years. This was the immunoSEQ version 4 assay in survey mode. Each sample used up to 1 ug genomic DNA diluted to 10 ng/uL. Repertoires were generated with immunoSEQ multiplex PCR, while TCRdb's copy carries only in-frame clones and drops some. In the table there are just under 65,000 clones, just under 75% of which are singletons. The CDR3 sequence is 17 residues long. CDR1 is SGHVS, CDR2 FNYEAQ, per germline. V lost 4 bases and J lost 4; bases outside the gene matches: 13.

The clonotype originates from an adult man with HIV who was CMV-seropositive. Sequences were derived from CD4+ T cells sorted from PBMCs after roughly 18-hour stimulation, sampled from a patient who received antiretroviral therapy. The gene calls are TRBV7-6 and TRBJ2-5, with 9 bases lining up with TRBD1. This CDR3 reads CASSSTPGQGGAETQYF. CDR3 nucleotides: TGTGCCAGCAGCTCTACCCCGGGACAGGGAGGGGCAGAGACCCAGTACTTC.